The rows below give T cell receptor beta chains drawn from one sample of a study of regulatory T cells in long-lasting Graves disease. TCRdb used MiXCR to reprocess the multiplex PCR reads, holding one entry per CDR3 protein. Among roughly 400,000 distinct CDR3 sequences, around 21% were seen once, and the ten largest hold roughly 20%. Sequenced material: peripheral blood mononuclear cells (PBMCs), taken when the disease was refractory, from a patient treated with antithyroid drugs. Every receptor here comes from a female donor with Graves disease. The conserved cysteine and the conserved F or W are not part of the CDR3 here. The size field is filled for only some rows; it gives once, few, many or a size class.

v_gene: TRBV6-9
abundance: many
CDR3aa: ASSYSKGALETQY

v_gene: TRBV28
abundance: many
CDR3aa: ASSPQGFPALH

v_gene: TRBV27
abundance: few
CDR3aa: ASSSSGSFDEQY

v_gene: TRBV6-1
abundance: many
CDR3aa: ASQSGTVSLGGYT

v_gene: TRBV5-6
abundance: -
CDR3aa: ASSFPGYEQY

v_gene: TRBV20-1
abundance: many
CDR3aa: SARPGTTNYGYT

v_gene: TRBV28
abundance: -
CDR3aa: ASSLGRDNYNEQF

v_gene: TRBV2
abundance: many
CDR3aa: ASSGQGVVQPQH

v_gene: TRBV7-2
abundance: many
CDR3aa: ASSTDRVAEAF

v_gene: TRBV4-3
abundance: -
CDR3aa: ASSQAGLNTEAF

v_gene: TRBV28
abundance: many
CDR3aa: ASSTSSGTQY

v_gene: TRBV27
abundance: many
CDR3aa: ASSWTGINQPQH

v_gene: TRBV10-3
abundance: many
CDR3aa: AIRTSGEETQY

v_gene: TRBV7-9
abundance: few
CDR3aa: ASSFSPGAEAF

v_gene: TRBV29-1
abundance: few
CDR3aa: SDRGNYGYT

v_gene: TRBV24-1
abundance: -
CDR3aa: RGPIKAPIGTVDEQF